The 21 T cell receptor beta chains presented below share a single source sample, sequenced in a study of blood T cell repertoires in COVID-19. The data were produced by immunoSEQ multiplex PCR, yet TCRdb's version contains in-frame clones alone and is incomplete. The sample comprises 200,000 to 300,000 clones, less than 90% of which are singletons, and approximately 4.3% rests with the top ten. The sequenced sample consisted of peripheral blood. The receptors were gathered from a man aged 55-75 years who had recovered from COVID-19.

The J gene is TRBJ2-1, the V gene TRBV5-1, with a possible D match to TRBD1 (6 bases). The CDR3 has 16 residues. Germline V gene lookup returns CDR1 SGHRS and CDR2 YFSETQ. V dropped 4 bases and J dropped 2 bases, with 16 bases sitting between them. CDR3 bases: TGCGCCAGCAGCCTATCCACAGGGTCAACCTACAATGAGCAGTTCTTC. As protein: CASSLSTGSTYNEQFF.

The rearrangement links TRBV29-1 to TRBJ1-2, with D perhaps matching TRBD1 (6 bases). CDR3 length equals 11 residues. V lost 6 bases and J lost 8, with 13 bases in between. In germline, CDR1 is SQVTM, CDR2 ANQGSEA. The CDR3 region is CSVDGGAGYTF. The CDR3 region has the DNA TGCAGCGTGGATGGGGGGGCCGGCTACACCTTC.

The DNA of the CDR3 is TGTGCCAGCAGCGAGACAGGGTTTCAGCCCCAGCATTTT. It translates to CASSETGFQPQHF. The chain links TRBV9 to TRBJ1-5; 7 nucleotides agree with TRBD1. The germline CDR1 and CDR2 sequences are SGDLS and YYNGEE. There are 13 residues in the CDR3. The V segment lost 3 bases and the J segment 6 bases; nucleotides outside the gene matches: 3.

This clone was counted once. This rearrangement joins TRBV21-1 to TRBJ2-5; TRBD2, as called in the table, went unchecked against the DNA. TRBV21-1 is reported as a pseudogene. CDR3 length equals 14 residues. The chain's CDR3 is CASSKRPREETQYF. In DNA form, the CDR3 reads TGTGCCAGCAGCAAAAGGCCACGGGAAGAGACCCAGTACTTC.

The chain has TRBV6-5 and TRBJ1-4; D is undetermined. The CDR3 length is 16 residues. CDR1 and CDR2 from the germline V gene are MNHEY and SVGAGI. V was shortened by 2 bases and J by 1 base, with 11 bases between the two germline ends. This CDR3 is CASSYISTLTNEKLFF. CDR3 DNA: TGTGCCAGCAGTTACATCAGTACGCTAACTAATGAAAAACTGTTTTTT.

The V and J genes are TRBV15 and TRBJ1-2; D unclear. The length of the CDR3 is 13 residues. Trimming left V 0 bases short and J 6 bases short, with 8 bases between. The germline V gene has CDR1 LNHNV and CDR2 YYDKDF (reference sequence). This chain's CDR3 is CATSRDLSDGYTF. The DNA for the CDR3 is TGTGCCACCAGCAGAGATCTCAGCGATGGCTACACCTTC.

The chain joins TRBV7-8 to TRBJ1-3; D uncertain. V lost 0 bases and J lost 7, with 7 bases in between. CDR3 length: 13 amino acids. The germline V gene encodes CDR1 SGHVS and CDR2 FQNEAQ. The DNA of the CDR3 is TGTGCCAGCAGCTTAGCGGGAGGGAACACCATATATTTT. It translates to CASSLAGGNTIYF.

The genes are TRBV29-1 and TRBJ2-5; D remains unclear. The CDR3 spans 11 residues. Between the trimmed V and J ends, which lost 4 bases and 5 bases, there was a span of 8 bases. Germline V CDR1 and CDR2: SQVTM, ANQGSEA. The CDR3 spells CSVGAGETQYF. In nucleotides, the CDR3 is TGCAGCGTTGGGGCTGGGGAGACCCAGTACTTC.

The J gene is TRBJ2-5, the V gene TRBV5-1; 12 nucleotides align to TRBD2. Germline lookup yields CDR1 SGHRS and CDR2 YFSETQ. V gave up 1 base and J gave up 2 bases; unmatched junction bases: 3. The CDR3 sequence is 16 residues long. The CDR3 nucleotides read TGCGCCAGCAGCTTGTCCCTAGCGGGGGGGCAAGAGACCCAGTACTTC. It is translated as CASSLSLAGGQETQYF. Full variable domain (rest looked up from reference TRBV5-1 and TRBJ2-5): KAGVTQTPRYLIKTRGQQVTLSCSPISGHRSVSWYQQTPGQGLQFLFEYFSETQRNKGNFPGRFSGRQFSNSRSEMNVSTLELGDSALYLCASSLSLAGGQETQYFGPGTRLLVL.

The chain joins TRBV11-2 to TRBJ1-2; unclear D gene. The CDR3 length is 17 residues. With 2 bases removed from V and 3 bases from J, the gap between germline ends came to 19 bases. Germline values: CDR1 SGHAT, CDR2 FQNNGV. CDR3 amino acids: CASSLLFAPRVDYGYTF. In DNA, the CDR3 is TGTGCCAGCAGCTTACTTTTCGCCCCCCGAGTGGACTATGGCTACACCTTC.

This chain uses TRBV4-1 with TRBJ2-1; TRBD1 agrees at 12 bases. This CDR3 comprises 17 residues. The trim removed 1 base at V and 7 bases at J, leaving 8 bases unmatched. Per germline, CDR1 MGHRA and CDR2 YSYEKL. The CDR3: CASSQAMRDRGRNEQFF. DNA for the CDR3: TGCGCCAGCAGCCAAGCGATGCGGGACAGGGGGCGGAATGAGCAGTTCTTC.

CDR3 DNA sequence: TGTGCCAGCAGTGAAGCGGTAGGGGTAGGCTACACCTTC. It encodes CASSEAVGVGYTF. The chain uses TRBV2 and TRBJ1-2, with D possibly matching TRBD1 (5 bases). Germline V gene lookup returns CDR1 SNHLY and CDR2 FYNNEI. Trimming took off 0 bases at V and 8 bases at J, with 10 bases between the two ends. There are 13 residues in the CDR3.

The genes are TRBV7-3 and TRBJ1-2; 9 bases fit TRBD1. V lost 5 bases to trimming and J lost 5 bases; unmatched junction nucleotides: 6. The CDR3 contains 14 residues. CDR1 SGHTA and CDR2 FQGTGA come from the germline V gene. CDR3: CASSTGTGSYGYTF. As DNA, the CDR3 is TGTGCCAGCAGCACCGGGACAGGGTCTTATGGCTACACCTTC. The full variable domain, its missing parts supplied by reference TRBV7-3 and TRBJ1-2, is GAGVSQTPSNKVTEKGKYVELRCDPISGHTALYWYRQSLGQGPEFLIYFQGTGAADDSGLPNDRFFAVRPEGSVSTLKIQRTERGDSAVYLCASSTGTGSYGYTFGSGTRLTVV.

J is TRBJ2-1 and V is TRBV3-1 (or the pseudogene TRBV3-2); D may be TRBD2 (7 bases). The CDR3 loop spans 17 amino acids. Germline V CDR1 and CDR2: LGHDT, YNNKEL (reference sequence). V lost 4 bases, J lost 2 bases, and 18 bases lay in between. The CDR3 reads CASSPNVAGAPYNEQFF. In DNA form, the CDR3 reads TGTGCCAGCAGCCCGAACGTTGCGGGGGCCCCCTACAATGAGCAGTTCTTC.

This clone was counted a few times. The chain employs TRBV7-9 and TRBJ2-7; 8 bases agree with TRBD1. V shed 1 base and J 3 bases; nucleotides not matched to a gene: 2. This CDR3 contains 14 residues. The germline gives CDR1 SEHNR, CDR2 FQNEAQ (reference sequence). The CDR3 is CASSLGGTGYEQYF. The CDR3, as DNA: TGTGCCAGCAGCTTAGGGGGGACAGGCTACGAGCAGTACTTC.

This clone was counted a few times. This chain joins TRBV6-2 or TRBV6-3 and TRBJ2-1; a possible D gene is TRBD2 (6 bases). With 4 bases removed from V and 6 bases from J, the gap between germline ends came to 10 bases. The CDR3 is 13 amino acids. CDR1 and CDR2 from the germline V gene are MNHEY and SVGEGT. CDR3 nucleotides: TGTGCCAGCAGTTTTGGGGAGGTCAATGAGCAGTTCTTC. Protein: CASSFGEVNEQFF.

CDR3 DNA: TGTGCCAGCAGCCGGGGGCTTGGGAAAGGAAACACCATATATTTT. Its protein product is CASSRGLGKGNTIYF. This chain joins TRBV14 and TRBJ1-3; D may be TRBD1 (6 bases). The CDR3 totals 15 residues. Germline values: CDR1 SGHDN, CDR2 FVKESK. Trimming stripped 4 bases from V and 4 bases from J, with 14 bases between.

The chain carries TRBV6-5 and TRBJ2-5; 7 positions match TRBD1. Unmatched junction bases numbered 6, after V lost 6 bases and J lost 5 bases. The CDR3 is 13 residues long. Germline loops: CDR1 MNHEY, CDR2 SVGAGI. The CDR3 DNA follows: TGTGCCAGCAGCCGACAGGGAGTGGAGACCCAGTACTTC. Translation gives CASSRQGVETQYF.

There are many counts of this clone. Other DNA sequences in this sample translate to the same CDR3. This CDR3 is CASSLGAGGRELFF. Written as DNA, the CDR3 is TGTGCCAGCAGTTTGGGAGCGGGGGGGAGGGAGCTGTTTTTT. V and J are TRBV27 and TRBJ2-2, with 10 bases that match TRBD2. Germline loops: CDR1 MNHEY, CDR2 SMNVEV (reference sequence). With 3 bases clipped from V and 9 bases from J, the junction kept 4 bases outside the gene matches. The CDR3 is 14 residues long.

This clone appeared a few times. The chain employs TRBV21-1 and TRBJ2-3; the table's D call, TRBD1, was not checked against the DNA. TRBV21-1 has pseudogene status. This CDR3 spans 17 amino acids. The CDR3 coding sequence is TGTGCCAGCAGCAGAGGGAGGACAGGAGGTCGCACAGATACGCAGTATTTT. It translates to CASSRGRTGGRTDTQYF.

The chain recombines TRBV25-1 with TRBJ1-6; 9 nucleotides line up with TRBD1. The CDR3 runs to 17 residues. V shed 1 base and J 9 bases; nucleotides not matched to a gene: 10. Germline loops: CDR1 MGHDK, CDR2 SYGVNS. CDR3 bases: TGTGCCAGCAGTGAATGGGCCTCTGGGACAGGGCTTTCACCCCTCCACTTT. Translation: CASSEWASGTGLSPLHF.